This T cell receptor beta chain was retrieved from a study of blood T cells in healthy people across ages. Per germline, CDR1 MDHEN and CDR2 SYDVKM. This CDR3 region has 14 residues. V was cut by 7 bases and J by 8 bases, with 20 bases left in between. This clonotype was picked up many times. Its matching antigen is unknown. Donation came from healthy Caucasian individuals in Russia who were aged roughly 6 to 100. Study-wide results and caveats: TCR beta diversity correlated strongly with naive T cell percentage. Comparison with aged donors showed that long-lived donors had more naive CD4+ cells and higher diversity.

It was with a sample-barcoded 5' primer and a J-beta primer mix that a second PCR of roughly 7 to 12 cycles was run. TCRdb reprocessed the 5' RACE reads with MiXCR, giving one entry per CDR3 protein. The top ten clones hold about 9.4% of a sample with approximately 900,000 distinct CDR3 sequences, just under 30% of them seen once. These data are also associated with another study on T cells of mothers and their children. Turning to that study: For related and unrelated pairs alike, thymic selection shapes TCR recombination output similarly.

The chain uses TRBV28 and TRBJ1-2; D is possibly TRBD1 (5 bases). The sequenced material came from blood. This clonotype originated in a woman aged 35 to 49 in good health. The CDR3 sequence is CASILRGRFYGYTF. The CDR3 DNA reads TGTGCCAGCATCCTGAGGGGCCGATTCTACGGCTACACCTTC.